Below, 9 T cell receptor beta chains from the same sample are listed, as sequenced in a study of CD8+ T cells in alopecia areata. Reverse transcription of extracted RNA yielded cDNA, which provided the sequencing template. Here immunoSEQ multiplex PCR was the method, and the copy in TCRdb shows in-frame clones only, minus some. There are around 190,000 clones in the sample; around 50% occur only once, and around 5% lies in the top ten. Sequencing was done on a sample of CD8+ T cells sorted from blood. These TCRs come from a human donor in good health.

This clone was recorded once. The J gene is TRBJ1-5, the V gene TRBV5-1, with D possibly being TRBD1 (6 bases). Trimming removed 9 bases at V and 4 bases at J, with 23 bases between. Germline V CDR1 and CDR2: SGHRS, YFSETQ. The CDR3 contains 16 residues. CDR3 region: CATPWGNRDDNQPQHF. CDR3 coding DNA: TGCGCCACCCCGTGGGGGAACAGGGACGATAATCAGCCCCAGCATTTT.

The rearrangement joins TRBV29-1 to TRBJ2-3; 8 bases fit TRBD1. Germline V gene lookup returns CDR1 SQVTM and CDR2 ANQGSEA. Germline trimming cut 6 bases from V and 1 base from J; bases unmatched to any gene: 9. The CDR3 is 15 residues long. DNA of the CDR3: TGCAGCGTGTTAGGGGGACAGGTGGGCACAGATACGCAGTATTTT. Amino acid sequence: CSVLGGQVGTDTQYF.

This clone turned up a few times. The genes are TRBV5-1 and TRBJ2-1, with D perhaps TRBD2 (6 bases). The CDR3 has 11 residues. The ends were cut back, 4 bases at V and 10 bases at J, with 9 bases in the middle. Germline V CDR1 and CDR2: SGHRS, YFSETQ. Written as DNA, the CDR3 is TGCGCCAGCAGCGGCGGGGCAGAGCAGTTCTTC. Protein sequence: CASSGGAEQFF.

This clone was recorded once. V is TRBV6-6 and J is TRBJ2-7; D may be TRBD2 (5 bases). V gave up 5 bases and J gave up 9 bases, with 14 bases separating them. This CDR3 is 12 amino acids long. Per germline, CDR1 MNHNY and CDR2 SVGAGI (reference sequence). The CDR3 region is CASSPSRTRQYF. The CDR3 DNA follows: TGTGCCAGCAGTCCCTCGAGAACTAGGCAGTACTTC.

The rearrangement links TRBV5-1 to TRBJ1-6; maybe TRBD1 (5 bases). This CDR3 comprises 14 residues. The germline V and J ends were trimmed by 5 bases and 9 bases, with 15 bases remaining between them. The germline CDR1 and CDR2 sequences are SGHRS and YFSETQ. The CDR3 DNA is TGCGCCAGCAGTCCCGGGACGTCGGGTTCACCCCTCCACTTT. It codes for CASSPGTSGSPLHF.

V and J are TRBV29-1 and TRBJ1-2; D gene uncertain. The CDR3 covers 11 residues. In germline, CDR1 is SQVTM, CDR2 ANQGSEA. Trimming took off 6 bases at V and 4 bases at J, with 9 bases between the two ends. The CDR3 loop is CSVPIGYGYTF. CDR3 DNA sequence: TGCAGCGTGCCTATAGGCTATGGCTACACCTTC. Based on the CDR3 plus reference TRBV29-1 and TRBJ1-2, the full variable domain is SAVISQKPSRDICQRGTSLTIQCQVDSQVTMMFWYRQQPGQSLTLIATANQGSEATYESGFVIDKFPISRPNLTFSTLTVSNMSPEDSSIYLCSVPIGYGYTFGSGTRLTVV.

The chain recombines TRBV6-1 with TRBJ1-5; no reliable D call. Germline-derived CDR1 and CDR2 are MNHNS and SASEGT. Between the trimmed V and J ends, which lost 1 base and 7 bases, there was a span of 11 bases. This CDR3 contains 14 residues. The CDR3 coding sequence is TGTGCCAGCAGTGAAGGGTCAGCGGAGCAGCCCCAGCATTTT. This encodes CASSEGSAEQPQHF.

This chain connects TRBV27 to TRBJ1-1; maybe TRBD1 (5 bases). This CDR3 comprises 12 residues. Deletions cut 6 bases from V and 5 bases from J, with 10 bases between. Germline V gene sequence: CDR1 MNHEY, CDR2 SMNVEV (reference sequence). In nucleotides, the CDR3 is TGTGCCAGCAGCATGGGGGGGACTGAAGCTTTCTTT. Its translation: CASSMGGTEAFF.

The genes are TRBV4-1 and TRBJ2-4; TRBD2 is a possible D gene (6 bases). Germline CDR1 and CDR2: MGHRA and YSYEKL. There are 16 residues in the CDR3. Trimming shortened V by 3 bases and J by 0 bases, and 12 bases separated the two germline ends. CDR3 loop: CASSQAGGLAKNIQYF. The CDR3, as DNA: TGCGCCAGCAGCCAGGCCGGGGGATTAGCCAAAAACATTCAGTACTTC.